This T cell receptor (beta chain) was sequenced for a study of T cells in localized non-small cell lung cancer. Study results and caveats: One tumor region alone was sequenced, and heterogeneity therefore remains possible. Turning up in adjacent lung were a median around 58 of the top 100 tumor clones.

In the case of this clone: Its antigen remains unknown.

Germline V CDR1 and CDR2: MNHGY, SAAAGT. Trimming pared 1 base from V and 3 bases from J, leaving 6 bases between. CDR3 length equals 13 residues. Sequenced by immunoSEQ multiplex PCR; TCRdb stores in-frame clones only, minus some. The table has more than 2,000 clones, approximately 22% seen once. The source was lung tumor tissue, collected before any cancer treatment. The chain couples TRBV6-8 to TRBJ2-5, with D perhaps matching TRBD1 (5 bases). The sequence came from a man aged 40-75 years with stage I lung adenocarcinoma. CDR3 nucleotides: TGTGCCAGCAGTTACTGGGGCGAAGAGACCCAGTACTTC. It is translated as CASSYWGEETQYF.